This entry describes one T cell receptor (beta chain). This sample was included in a study of blood T cell repertoires in COVID-19. Libraries were prepared by immunoSEQ multiplex PCR; TCRdb keeps only in-frame clonotypes and omits some of them. The sample has 80,000 to 95,000 clones; 75% are singletons. Germline CDR1 is KGHSH and CDR2 is LQKENI. The CDR3 sequence is 17 residues long. V shed 1 base and J 4 bases; nucleotides not matched to a gene: 10. Sequencing was performed on peripheral blood. V usage is TRBV18 and J usage is TRBJ1-5, with 7 positions matching TRBD1. The origin of this receptor is a woman aged 50 to 60 with acute or convalescent COVID-19. This chain's CDR3 is CASSPLPPRDSNQPQHF. CDR3 DNA: TGTGCCAGCTCACCACTCCCCCCCCGGGACAGTAATCAGCCCCAGCATTTT.